Below are 21 T cell receptor beta chains sequenced from a single sample in a study of T cell repertoires in cytomegalovirus infection. Antigen specificity for these receptors is unknown. One entry per CDR3 protein results from TCRdb running MiXCR on the reads. The data hold 200,000 to 250,000 distinct CDR3 sequences, with 35% to 40% observed a single time. This specimen was CD8+ T cells from cultured PBMCs, taken from culture after CMV antigen stimulation. These receptors were obtained from a human donor in good health (CMV status not recorded). Some clones in this sample may be carry-over from other donors' samples.

This clonotype has just a few counts. This chain connects TRBV7-8 to TRBJ1-1; no definite D call. Germline lookup yields CDR1 SGHVS and CDR2 FQNEAQ. CDR3 length: 14 amino acids. Trimming took off 1 base at V and 7 bases at J, with 13 bases between the two ends. The CDR3 DNA is TGTGCCAGCAGCTTAGACGGAGGTTATAATGAAGCTTTCTTT. Translated: CASSLDGGYNEAFF.

This clonotype was counted a few times. V gene TRBV20-1 combines with J gene TRBJ1-4, with D possibly TRBD1 on 5 matching bases. Trimming removed 0 bases from V and 8 bases from J, with 13 bases in between. This CDR3 is built from 14 residues. Germline values: CDR1 DFQATT, CDR2 SNEGSKA (reference sequence). The CDR3 here is CSARDAGGEEKLFF. In DNA, the CDR3 is TGCAGTGCTAGAGATGCGGGGGGTGAGGAAAAACTGTTTTTT.

This clonotype appeared a few times. This chain uses TRBV7-2 with TRBJ2-1; D is tentatively TRBD1 or TRBD2 (5 bases each). Trimming stripped 1 base from V and 0 bases from J, with 13 bases between. The CDR3 runs to 17 residues. Germline CDR1 SGHTA, CDR2 FQGNSA. CDR3 nucleotide sequence: TGTGCCAGCAGCTTAGGAGGGGCCCCGGACTCCTACAATGAGCAGTTCTTC. It encodes CASSLGGAPDSYNEQFF.

The rearrangement links TRBV2 to TRBJ2-5; D could derive from TRBD1 or TRBD2 (6 bases each). CDR3 length: 15 amino acids. CDR1 and CDR2 (germline): SNHLY, FYNNEI. The V end lost 0 bases, the J end lost 0 bases, and 8 bases lay between the germline ends. The CDR3 sequence is CASSEAGGYQETQYF. The CDR3 region has the DNA TGTGCCAGCAGTGAAGCAGGGGGGTACCAAGAGACCCAGTACTTC.

The chain joins TRBV7-9 to TRBJ2-7, with TRBD2 matching over 13 bases. The CDR3 has 18 amino acids. Germline V lookup: CDR1 SEHNR, CDR2 FQNEAQ (reference sequence). V dropped 4 bases and J dropped 0; count of bases not matched to a gene: 9. In nucleotides, the CDR3 is TGTGCCAGCAGCTCCACTAGCGGGAGGGCACCACCCTCCTACGAGCAGTACTTC. Protein sequence: CASSSTSGRAPPSYEQYF.

The rearrangement joins TRBV12-5 to TRBJ2-3; no clear D gene. Germline CDR1 reads LGHNT; CDR2 reads FRNRAP. The CDR3 spans 12 residues. Trimming stripped 7 bases from V and 5 bases from J, with 10 bases between. The CDR3 nucleotides read TGTGCTAGTGAGGGTAGCCAAGATACGCAGTATTTT. Protein sequence: CASEGSQDTQYF.

This clonotype was counted many times. The rearrangement links TRBV7-2 to TRBJ2-7; 11 bases line up with TRBD2. The germline V gene encodes CDR1 SGHTA and CDR2 FQGNSA. The CDR3 is made up of 17 amino acids. The V gene end was trimmed by 0 bases and the J gene end by 0 bases; junction bases not matched to a gene: 4. For the CDR3, the DNA is TGTGCCAGCAGCTTAGCGGGGACTAGCGGCTACTCCTACGAGCAGTACTTC. It yields the protein CASSLAGTSGYSYEQYF.

The chain recombines TRBV7-9 with TRBJ2-3; D is perhaps TRBD2 (5 bases). CDR1 and CDR2 (germline): SEHNR, FQNEAQ (reference sequence). The CDR3 covers 15 residues. The V end lost 3 bases, the J end lost 2 bases, and 12 bases lay between the germline ends. The DNA of the CDR3 is TGTGCCAGCAGCTTTAAGGACTCCTACACAGATACGCAGTATTTT. Protein: CASSFKDSYTDTQYF. Full variable domain (missing parts from reference TRBV7-9 and TRBJ2-3): DTGVSQNPRHKITKRGQNVTFRCDPISEHNRLYWYRQTLGQGPEFLTYFQNEAQLEKSRLLSDRFSAERPKGSFSTLEIQRTEQGDSAMYLCASSFKDSYTDTQYFGPGTRLTVL.

To note about this clonotype: The junction departs from the called germline gene at one end, perhaps through a read error. The CDR3 coding sequence is TGTGCCAGCCGGTCGACAGGGTGGAATAACTATGTCTACACCTTC. Translating gives CASRSTGWNNYVYTF. The J gene is TRBJ1-2, the V gene TRBV6-5, with 7 bases matching TRBD1. CDR3 length: 15 amino acids. Germline CDR1 is MNHEY and CDR2 is SVGAGI.

This clonotype has just a few counts. The chain combines TRBV19 with TRBJ2-7, with 11 bases identical to TRBD1. CDR3 length: 15 residues. CDR1 is LNHDA and CDR2 is SQIVND in the germline V gene (reference sequence). V lost 5 bases and J lost 2; bases outside the gene matches: 5. CDR3 sequence reads: CASSPGQGDTYEQYF. The CDR3 DNA follows: TGTGCCAGTAGTCCGGGACAGGGGGACACCTACGAGCAGTACTTC.

This chain joins TRBV7-8 and TRBJ2-1; 8 bases fit TRBD1. V lost 5 bases, J lost 0 bases, and 3 bases stayed unmatched. The V gene's germline CDR1 is SGHVS and CDR2 FQNEAQ. The CDR3 consists of 15 residues. The DNA of the CDR3 is TGTGCCAGCAGCAGGACAGGGAGCTCCTACAATGAGCAGTTCTTC. It translates to CASSRTGSSYNEQFF.

This clonotype was counted a few times. This chain links TRBV11-2 with TRBJ1-1, with 9 bases aligning to TRBD1. The CDR3 sequence is 16 residues long. Per the germline V gene, CDR1 is SGHAT and CDR2 is FQNNGV. V dropped 2 bases and J dropped 4; count of bases not matched to a gene: 8. This CDR3 is CASSLLQGARGTEAFF. The CDR3 DNA reads as TGTGCCAGCAGCTTACTACAGGGGGCGAGAGGCACTGAAGCTTTCTTT.

This sequence joins TRBV6-5 and TRBJ2-1; the D call may be TRBD1 or TRBD2 (5 bases each). Trimming took 5 bases from V and 12 from J, leaving 32 bases between them. The CDR3 runs to 18 residues. Per the germline V gene, CDR1 is MNHEY and CDR2 is SVGAGI. As DNA, the CDR3 is TGTGCCAGCAGTCGTCAGGGTGAGGCTAGCCGGTACGGTCCCTCGCAGTTCTTC. Translated: CASSRQGEASRYGPSQFF.

A word on this clonotype: The CDR3 end shows no conserved phenylalanine or tryptophan, and so a read error is likely. The limits of the CDR3 on the DNA are not certain, so only TCRdb's listed CDR3 is given. The V and J genes are TRBV6-6 and TRBJ2-5; the table's D call, TRBD2, was not checked against the DNA. Germline V lookup: CDR1 MNHNY, CDR2 SVGAGI (reference sequence). The CDR3 spans 14 residues, counting both ends. CDR3 sequence: CASSFSTSGGPSVI.

V is TRBV12-3 or TRBV12-4 and J is TRBJ1-5; no definite D call. V shed 1 base and J shed 5 bases, with 6 bases lying between them. CDR3 length equals 13 residues. Here the CDR3 reads CASSLGVHQPQHF. CDR3 coding DNA: TGTGCCAGCAGTTTAGGGGTGCATCAGCCCCAGCATTTT.

This clonotype was detected only a few times. The chain combines TRBV20-1 with TRBJ1-5, with D possibly TRBD1 on 6 matching bases. This CDR3 comprises 14 residues. V was cut by 0 bases and J by 5 bases, with 11 bases left in between. Germline values: CDR1 DFQATT, CDR2 SNEGSKA (reference sequence). CDR3 DNA sequence: TGCAGTGCTAGAGAAGGGGCAGGGGATCAGCCCCAGCATTTT. Its translation is CSAREGAGDQPQHF.

This clonotype has a handful of counts. The V gene is TRBV7-9, the J gene TRBJ2-5; maybe TRBD1 (6 bases). Germline values: CDR1 SEHNR, CDR2 FQNEAQ (reference sequence). CDR3 length: 15 amino acids. Deletions cut 1 base from V and 2 bases from J, with 11 bases between. CDR3 in amino acids: CASSLGGHVQETQYF. In DNA, the CDR3 is TGTGCCAGCAGCTTAGGGGGACACGTACAAGAGACCCAGTACTTC.

This clonotype has just a few counts. The chain joins TRBV7-2 to TRBJ2-7; 8 bases match TRBD1. Per the germline V gene, CDR1 is SGHTA and CDR2 is FQGNSA. The CDR3 length is 14 residues. J gave up 6 bases and V 1 base, and 5 bases lay outside the gene matches. The CDR3 nucleotides read TGTGCCAGCAGCTTAGATCCAGGGGGCCGCGAGCAGTACTTC. Amino acids: CASSLDPGGREQYF.

There are a few counts of this clonotype. The chain joins TRBV7-6 to TRBJ2-3; D is undetermined. Germline CDR1 is SGHVS and CDR2 is FNYEAQ. Trimming shortened V by 0 bases and J by 14 bases, and 21 bases separated the two germline ends. The CDR3 is 15 residues long. The CDR3 bases are TGTGCCAGCAGCTTAGCTGGAAGTCCAGCAGATACGAGGTATTTT. Its translation is CASSLAGSPADTRYF.

This clonotype has only a few counts. The rearrangement links TRBV4-1 to TRBJ1-1; 8 positions agree with TRBD1. The junction had 10 bases not matched to a gene; V was cut back by 11 bases and J by 5 bases. Germline-derived CDR1 and CDR2 are MGHRA and YSYEKL. This CDR3 region has 13 residues. Here the CDR3 reads CAAKETGGTEAFF. In nucleotides, the CDR3 is TGCGCCGCTAAGGAAACAGGGGGGACTGAAGCTTTCTTT.

This clonotype has more than one count but fewer than ten. The rearrangement links TRBV28 to TRBJ2-7; 10 bases align to TRBD1. Trimming removed 10 bases from V and 3 bases from J; junction bases left unmatched: 6. The CDR3 has 13 residues. From germline, CDR1 is MDHEN and CDR2 SYDVKM. As DNA, the CDR3 is TGTGCCACCGCCGGGACAGGGGTCTACGAGCAGTACTTC. Its protein is CATAGTGVYEQYF.